A single sample is the source of the 14 T cell receptor beta chains below, sequenced in a study of chemoradiotherapy in HPV16-positive cancers. Libraries were prepared by immunoSEQ multiplex PCR; TCRdb keeps only in-frame clonotypes and omits some of them. Of 450 to 750 clones detected, approximately 91% appear once; the ten largest clones hold just over 8%. The sequencing used tumor tissue, collected from a patient who underwent chemoradiotherapy. The receptors here all came from a human donor with HPV-associated anogenital cancer.

The table lists this clone with a count of one. The chain carries TRBV29-1 and TRBJ2-7; 9 nucleotides line up with TRBD2. The junction had 9 bases not matched to a gene; V was cut back by 7 bases and J by 5 bases. The CDR3 is 13 residues long. Germline loops: CDR1 SQVTM, CDR2 ANQGSEA. CDR3 sequence (DNA): TGCAGCGGGATTGGTAGCGGGGGCCACGAGCAGTACTTC. It yields the protein CSGIGSGGHEQYF.

This chain connects TRBV5-4 to TRBJ1-1; 8 bases are a match to TRBD1. The CDR3 spans 17 residues. Trimming removed 3 bases from V and 2 bases from J; junction bases left unmatched: 12. CDR1 and CDR2 (germline): SGHNT, YYREEE (reference sequence). The CDR3 sequence is CASSWDPGQGINTEAFF. DNA for the CDR3: TGTGCCAGCAGCTGGGACCCAGGACAGGGCATAAACACTGAAGCTTTCTTT.

The chain has TRBV6-4 and TRBJ1-5, with a tentative D call TRBD1 (5 bases). Germline CDR1 and CDR2: MRHNA and SNTAGT. The CDR3 consists of 11 residues. V was pared by 6 bases and J by 7 bases, with 7 bases between. The CDR3 DNA follows: TGTGCCAGCAGGCAGGGACAGCCCCAGCATTTT. Residues: CASRQGQPQHF.

This chain connects TRBV6-5 to TRBJ2-5; unclear D gene. The CDR3 covers 11 residues. The germline V and J ends were trimmed by 2 bases and 5 bases, with 3 bases remaining between them. Looked up from germline, CDR1 is MNHEY and CDR2 is SVGAGI. In DNA form, the CDR3 reads TGTGCCAGCAGTTACGGGGAGACCCAGTACTTC. It codes for CASSYGETQYF.

The J gene is TRBJ2-7, the V gene TRBV29-1, with TRBD2 matching 7 bases. CDR1 and CDR2 from the germline V gene are SQVTM and ANQGSEA. Trimming took 3 bases from V and 9 from J; bases not matched to a gene: 17. The CDR3 consists of 15 residues. CDR3 sequence reads: CSVEGMGGEGLGQYF. CDR3 DNA: TGCAGCGTTGAGGGTATGGGAGGGGAAGGGTTGGGGCAGTACTTC.

The chain combines TRBV6-4 with TRBJ2-7, with D possibly TRBD1 on 5 matching bases. This CDR3 is built from 15 residues. Trimming stripped 4 bases from V and 0 bases from J, with 13 bases between. CDR1 is MRHNA, CDR2 SNTAGT, per germline. For the CDR3, the DNA is TGTGCCAGCAGTGCCGAGGCAGGGTCCTCCTACGAGCAGTACTTC. Translation: CASSAEAGSSYEQYF.

The chain couples TRBV18 to TRBJ2-5; D is uncertain. The CDR3 has 15 amino acids. V shed 1 base and J shed 4 bases, with 13 bases lying between them. Germline lookup yields CDR1 KGHSH and CDR2 LQKENI. The CDR3 is CASSPRQDGSETQYF. In DNA form, the CDR3 reads TGTGCCAGCTCACCACGGCAGGATGGGTCAGAGACCCAGTACTTC.

The DNA of the CDR3 is TGTGCCAGCAGAGGAGGGATCGATGGCTACACCTTC. The encoded protein is CASRGGIDGYTF. The chain combines TRBV27 with TRBJ1-2, with D uncertain. Germline V gives CDR1 MNHEY, CDR2 SMNVEV (reference sequence). This CDR3 is built from 12 residues. Between the trimmed V and J ends, which lost 6 bases and 6 bases, there was a span of 11 bases.

The chain links TRBV4-2 to TRBJ1-2; D is possibly TRBD1 (6 bases). Germline V lookup: CDR1 LGHNA, CDR2 YNFKEQ. This CDR3 contains 15 residues. V lost 1 base, J lost 8 bases, and 17 bases lay in between. The CDR3 sequence is CASSQVKGDARGYTF. The CDR3 coding sequence is TGTGCCAGCAGCCAAGTCAAGGGGGATGCTCGGGGCTACACCTTC.

The chain combines TRBV5-6 with TRBJ2-3; either TRBD1 or TRBD2 may fit D (5 bases each). Looked up from germline, CDR1 is SGHDT and CDR2 is YYEEEE. The CDR3 runs to 18 residues. Trimming left V 1 base short and J 1 base short, with 19 bases between. CDR3 protein: CASSLFILGRGGTDTQYF. The CDR3 DNA sequence: TGTGCCAGCAGCTTGTTTATTTTGGGTCGAGGGGGCACAGATACGCAGTATTTT.

V and J are TRBV19 and TRBJ2-2; the match to TRBD2 covers 7 bases. Germline CDR1 and CDR2: LNHDA and SQIVND (reference sequence). Unmatched junction bases numbered 11, after V lost 6 bases and J lost 4 bases. The CDR3 has 16 amino acids. This CDR3 is CASRRTSATFTGELFF. CDR3 coding DNA: TGTGCCAGTAGGAGAACTAGCGCTACGTTCACCGGGGAGCTGTTTTTT.

CDR3 loop: CASSYSPEYGYTF. The CDR3 DNA follows: TGTGCCAGCAGTTACTCACCCGAGTATGGCTACACCTTC. V is TRBV6-5 and J is TRBJ1-2; D remains unclear. CDR1 and CDR2 (germline): MNHEY, SVGAGI. V shed 0 bases and J shed 5 bases, with 7 bases lying between them. The CDR3 covers 13 residues.

V usage is TRBV2 and J usage is TRBJ2-5; 8 positions agree with TRBD1. V trimming: 3 bases; J trimming: 8 bases; junction bases outside the gene matches: 8. Per the germline V gene, CDR1 is SNHLY and CDR2 is FYNNEI. The CDR3 consists of 14 residues. CDR3 in amino acids: CASSDTGGGVTQYF. In DNA, the CDR3 is TGTGCCAGCAGTGATACAGGGGGTGGGGTTACCCAGTACTTC.

The CDR3 nucleotides are TGTGCCAGTAGACCATGGGAGACAGGGACGAACACTGAAGCTTTCTTT. It encodes CASRPWETGTNTEAFF. V is TRBV19 and J is TRBJ1-1, with 7 bases identical to TRBD1. From germline, CDR1 is LNHDA and CDR2 SQIVND (reference sequence). V shed 6 bases, J shed 1 base, and the junction held 11 bases outside the gene matches. This CDR3 spans 16 amino acids.